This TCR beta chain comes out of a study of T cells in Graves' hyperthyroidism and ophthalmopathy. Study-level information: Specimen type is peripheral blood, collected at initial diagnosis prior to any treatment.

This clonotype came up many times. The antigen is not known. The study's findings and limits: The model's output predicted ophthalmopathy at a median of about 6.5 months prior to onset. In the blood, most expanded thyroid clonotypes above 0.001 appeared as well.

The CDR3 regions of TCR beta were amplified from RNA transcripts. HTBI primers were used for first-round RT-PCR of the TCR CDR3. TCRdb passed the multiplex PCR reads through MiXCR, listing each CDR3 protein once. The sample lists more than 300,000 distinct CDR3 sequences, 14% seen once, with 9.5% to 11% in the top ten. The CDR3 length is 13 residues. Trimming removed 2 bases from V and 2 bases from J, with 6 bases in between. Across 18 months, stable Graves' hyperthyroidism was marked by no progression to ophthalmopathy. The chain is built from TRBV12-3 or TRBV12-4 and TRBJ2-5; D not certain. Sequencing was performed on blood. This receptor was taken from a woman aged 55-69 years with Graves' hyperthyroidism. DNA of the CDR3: TGTGCCAGCAGTTTAACTGCACAAGAGACCCAGTACTTC. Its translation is CASSLTAQETQYF.